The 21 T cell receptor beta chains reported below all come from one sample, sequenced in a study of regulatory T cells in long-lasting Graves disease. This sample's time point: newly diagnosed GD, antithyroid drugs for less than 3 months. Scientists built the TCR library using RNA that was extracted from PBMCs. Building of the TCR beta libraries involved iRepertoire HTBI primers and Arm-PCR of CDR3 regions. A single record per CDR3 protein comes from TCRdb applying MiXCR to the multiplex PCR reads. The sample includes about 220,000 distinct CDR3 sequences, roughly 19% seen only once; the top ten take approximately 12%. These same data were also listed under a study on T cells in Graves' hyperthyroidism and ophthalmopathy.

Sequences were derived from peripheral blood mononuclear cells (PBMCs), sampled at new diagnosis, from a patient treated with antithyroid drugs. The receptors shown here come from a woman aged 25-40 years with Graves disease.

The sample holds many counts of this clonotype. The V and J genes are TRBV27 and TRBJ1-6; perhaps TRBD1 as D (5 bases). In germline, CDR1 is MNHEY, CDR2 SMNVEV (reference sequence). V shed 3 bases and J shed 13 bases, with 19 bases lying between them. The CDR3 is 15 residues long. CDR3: CASSFEFGGGRPLHF. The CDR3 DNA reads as TGTGCCAGCAGTTTTGAGTTCGGGGGAGGTCGGCCCCTCCACTTT.

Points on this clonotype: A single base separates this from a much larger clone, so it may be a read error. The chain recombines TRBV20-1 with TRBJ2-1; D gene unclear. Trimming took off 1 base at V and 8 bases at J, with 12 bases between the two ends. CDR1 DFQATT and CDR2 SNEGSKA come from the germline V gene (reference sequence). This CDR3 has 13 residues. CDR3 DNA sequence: TGCAGTGCTAGAGGTCAGAATATCGATGAGCAGTTCTTC. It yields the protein CSARGQNIDEQFF.

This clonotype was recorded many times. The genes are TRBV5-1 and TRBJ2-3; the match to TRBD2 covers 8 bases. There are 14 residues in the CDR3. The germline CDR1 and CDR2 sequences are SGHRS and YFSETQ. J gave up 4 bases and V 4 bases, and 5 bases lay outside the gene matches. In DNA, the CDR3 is TGCGCCAGCAGCCTCGGACTAGCTGCAGATACGCAGTATTTT. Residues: CASSLGLAADTQYF.

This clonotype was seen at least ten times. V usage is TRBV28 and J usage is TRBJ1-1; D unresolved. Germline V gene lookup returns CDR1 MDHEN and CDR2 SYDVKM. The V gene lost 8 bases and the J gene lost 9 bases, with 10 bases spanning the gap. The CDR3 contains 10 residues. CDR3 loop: CASVGFQAFF. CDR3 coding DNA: TGTGCCAGCGTCGGTTTTCAAGCTTTCTTT.

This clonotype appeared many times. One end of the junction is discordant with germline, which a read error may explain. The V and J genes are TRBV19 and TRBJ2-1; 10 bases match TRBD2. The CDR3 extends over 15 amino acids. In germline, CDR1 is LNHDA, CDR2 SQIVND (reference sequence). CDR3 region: CANSILAGTYNEQFF. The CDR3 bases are TGTGCCAATAGTATACTAGCGGGGACCTACAATGAGCAGTTCTTC.

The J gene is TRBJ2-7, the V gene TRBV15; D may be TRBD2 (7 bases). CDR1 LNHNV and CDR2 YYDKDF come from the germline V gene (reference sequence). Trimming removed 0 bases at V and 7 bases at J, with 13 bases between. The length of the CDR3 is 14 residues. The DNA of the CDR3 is TGTGCCACCAGCAGAGAGGGGGGGCTTGGGGAGCAGTACTTC. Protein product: CATSREGGLGEQYF. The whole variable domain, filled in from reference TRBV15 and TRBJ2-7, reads DAMVIQNPRYQVTQFGKPVTLSCSQTLNHNVMYWYQQKSSQAPKLLFHYYDKDFNNEADTPDNFQSRRPNTSFCFLDIRSPGLGDTAMYLCATSREGGLGEQYFGPGTRLTVT.

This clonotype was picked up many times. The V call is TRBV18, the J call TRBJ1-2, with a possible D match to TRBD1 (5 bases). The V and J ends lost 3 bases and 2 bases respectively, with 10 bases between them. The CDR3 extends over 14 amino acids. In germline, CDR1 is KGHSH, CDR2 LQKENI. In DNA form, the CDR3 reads TGTGCCAGCTCACCGCGACAGCTCAACTATGGCTACACCTTC. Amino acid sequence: CASSPRQLNYGYTF.

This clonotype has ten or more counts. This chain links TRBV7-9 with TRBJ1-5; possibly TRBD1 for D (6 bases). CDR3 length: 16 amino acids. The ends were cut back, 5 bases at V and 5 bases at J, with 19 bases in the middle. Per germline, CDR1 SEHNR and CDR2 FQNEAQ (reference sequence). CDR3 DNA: TGTGCCAGCAGCCCCTTAGGTGGGGGGCCCGATCAGCCCCAGCATTTT. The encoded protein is CASSPLGGGPDQPQHF.

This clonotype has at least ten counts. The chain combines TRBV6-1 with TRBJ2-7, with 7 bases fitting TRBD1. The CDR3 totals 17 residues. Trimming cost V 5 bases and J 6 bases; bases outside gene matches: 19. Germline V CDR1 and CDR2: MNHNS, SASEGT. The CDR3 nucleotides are TGTGCCAGCAGTACCGGGACAGATAACCTATGGGGGAGCGAGCAGTACTTC. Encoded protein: CASSTGTDNLWGSEQYF.

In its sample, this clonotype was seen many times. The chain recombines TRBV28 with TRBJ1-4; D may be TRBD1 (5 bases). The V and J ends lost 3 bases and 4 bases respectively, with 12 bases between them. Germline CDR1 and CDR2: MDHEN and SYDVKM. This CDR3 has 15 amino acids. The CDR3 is CASSFQGGNNEKLFF. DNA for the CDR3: TGTGCCAGCAGTTTCCAGGGCGGGAATAATGAAAAACTGTTTTTT.

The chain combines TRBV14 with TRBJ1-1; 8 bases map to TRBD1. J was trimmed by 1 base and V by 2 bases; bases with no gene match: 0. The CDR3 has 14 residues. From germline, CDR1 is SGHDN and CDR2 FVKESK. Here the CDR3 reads CASSQQGANTEAFF. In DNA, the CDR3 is TGTGCCAGCAGCCAACAGGGGGCGAACACTGAAGCTTTCTTT.

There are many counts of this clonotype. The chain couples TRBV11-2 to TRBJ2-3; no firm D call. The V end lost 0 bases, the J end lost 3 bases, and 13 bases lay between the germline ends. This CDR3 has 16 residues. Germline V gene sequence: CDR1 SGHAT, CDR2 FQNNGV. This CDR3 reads CASSLDRRERTDTQYF. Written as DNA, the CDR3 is TGTGCCAGCAGCTTAGATCGAAGGGAAAGGACAGATACGCAGTATTTT.

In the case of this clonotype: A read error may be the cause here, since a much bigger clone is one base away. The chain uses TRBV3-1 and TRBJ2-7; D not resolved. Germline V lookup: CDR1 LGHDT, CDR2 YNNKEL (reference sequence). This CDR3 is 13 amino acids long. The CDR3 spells CASSQVAAYGQYF. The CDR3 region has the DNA TGTGCCAGCAGCCAAGTGGCAGCCTACGGGCAGTACTTC.

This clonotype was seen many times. The CDR3 coding sequence is TGCAGTGCTCCGGACAGGGGCCACGAGCAGTACTTC. Translated: CSAPDRGHEQYF. The gene calls are TRBV20-1 and TRBJ2-7; the match to TRBD1 covers 9 bases. With V trimmed by 5 bases and J by 5 bases, 4 bases remained unmatched. The CDR3 is 12 residues long. Germline CDR1 reads DFQATT; CDR2 reads SNEGSKA (reference sequence).

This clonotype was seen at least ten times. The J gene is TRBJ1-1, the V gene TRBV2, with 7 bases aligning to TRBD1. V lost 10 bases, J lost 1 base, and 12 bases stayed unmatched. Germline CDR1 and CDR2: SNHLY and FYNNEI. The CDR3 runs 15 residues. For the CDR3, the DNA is TGTGCCACCCTACGGCCGGGACAGAGGAACACTGAAGCTTTCTTT. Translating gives CATLRPGQRNTEAFF.

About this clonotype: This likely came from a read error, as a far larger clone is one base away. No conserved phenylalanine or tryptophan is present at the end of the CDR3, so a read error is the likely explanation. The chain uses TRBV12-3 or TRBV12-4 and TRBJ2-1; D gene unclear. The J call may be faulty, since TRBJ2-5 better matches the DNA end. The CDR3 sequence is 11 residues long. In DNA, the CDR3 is TGTGCCAGCAGTTCCTCGCAGACCCAGTACCTC. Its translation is CASSSSQTQYL.

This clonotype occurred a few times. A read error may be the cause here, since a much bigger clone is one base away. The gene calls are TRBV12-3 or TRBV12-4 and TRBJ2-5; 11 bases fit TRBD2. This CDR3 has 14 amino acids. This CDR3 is CARRVAGGGETQYF. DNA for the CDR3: TGTGCCCGCAGGGTAGCGGGAGGGGGGGAGACCCAGTACTTC.

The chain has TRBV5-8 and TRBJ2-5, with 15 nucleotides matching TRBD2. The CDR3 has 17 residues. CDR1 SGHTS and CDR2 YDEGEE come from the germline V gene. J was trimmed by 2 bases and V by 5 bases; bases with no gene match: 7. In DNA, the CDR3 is TGTGCCAGCAGGACCGGGACTAGCGGGGGGACTCAAGAGACCCAGTACTTC. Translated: CASRTGTSGGTQETQYF.

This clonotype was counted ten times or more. CDR3 nucleotide sequence: TGTGCCAGCAGCTCGCAGGGGTACACTGAAGCTTTCTTT. This encodes CASSSQGYTEAFF. The rearrangement links TRBV7-8 to TRBJ1-1; maybe TRBD1 (6 bases). The length of the CDR3 is 13 residues. V was pared by 4 bases and J by 3 bases, with 9 bases between. Germline lookup yields CDR1 SGHVS and CDR2 FQNEAQ.

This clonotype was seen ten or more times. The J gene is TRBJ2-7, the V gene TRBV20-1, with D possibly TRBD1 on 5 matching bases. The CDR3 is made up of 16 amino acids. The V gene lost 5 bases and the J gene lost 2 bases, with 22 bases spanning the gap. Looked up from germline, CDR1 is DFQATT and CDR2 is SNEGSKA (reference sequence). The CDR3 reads CSASPFDSSPTYEQYF. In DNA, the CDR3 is TGCAGTGCTTCGCCTTTTGACAGCTCTCCTACCTACGAGCAGTACTTC.

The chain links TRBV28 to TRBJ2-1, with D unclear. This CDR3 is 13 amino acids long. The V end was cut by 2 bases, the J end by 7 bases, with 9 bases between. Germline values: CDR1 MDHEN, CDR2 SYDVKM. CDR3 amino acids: CASSLGRENEQFF. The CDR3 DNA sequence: TGTGCCAGCAGTTTAGGAAGGGAAAATGAGCAGTTCTTC. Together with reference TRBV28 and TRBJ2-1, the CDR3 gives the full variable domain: DVKVTQSSRYLVKRTGEKVFLECVQDMDHENMFWYRQDPGLGLRLIYFSYDVKMKEKGDIPEGYSVSREKKERFSLILESASTNQTSMYLCASSLGRENEQFFGPGTRLTVL.